Shown below are 8 T cell receptor beta chains from a single sample sequenced in a study of Graves' ophthalmopathy and Graves' hyperthyroidism. The authors amplified TCR beta CDR3 regions, and they did so from RNA transcripts for repertoire sequencing. Second-round multiplex PCR followed a first-round RT-PCR using HTBI primers. TCRdb itself ran the multiplex PCR reads through MiXCR, one entry per CDR3 protein. This sample has about 400,000 distinct CDR3 sequences, with about 21% found just once. Source material: peripheral blood. The origin of the receptors is a woman younger than 35 with stable Graves' hyperthyroidism.

About this clonotype: The germline gene is not matched at one end of the junction; a read error may be the cause. This sequence joins TRBV28 and TRBJ1-1, with a weak D call TRBD1 (5 bases). CDR3 length: 15 amino acids. Germline V CDR1 and CDR2: MDHEN, SYDVKM. In nucleotides, the CDR3 is TGTGCCAGCAGTTTCCCGGGACCCCTGTACACTGATGCTTTCTTT. This sequence encodes CASSFPGPLYTDAFF.

This clonotype was observed at least ten times. The chain couples TRBV12-3 or TRBV12-4 to TRBJ1-5, with 8 bases matching TRBD1. The CDR3 totals 14 residues. J lost 7 bases, V lost 6 bases, and 8 bases had no gene match. CDR3 coding DNA: TGTGCCAGCAGGCCTGGGACAGGCGAACAGCCCCAGCATTTT. As protein: CASRPGTGEQPQHF.

There are many counts of this clonotype. This chain joins TRBV5-1 and TRBJ2-5; unclear D gene. Per germline, CDR1 SGHRS and CDR2 YFSETQ. Trimming took 8 bases from V and 2 from J, leaving 16 bases between them. The CDR3 covers 14 residues. CDR3 protein: CASLLDPAQETQYF. CDR3 in DNA: TGCGCCAGTCTCCTGGACCCGGCTCAAGAGACCCAGTACTTC.

This clonotype was seen repeatedly, ten times or more. This rearrangement joins TRBV18 to TRBJ1-1, with TRBD1 matching over 11 bases. Germline loops: CDR1 KGHSH, CDR2 LQKENI. This CDR3 comprises 15 residues. Trimming at V came to 4 bases and at J to 1 base, leaving 2 bases not matched to a gene. The CDR3 DNA sequence: TGTGCCAGCTCACGGGGACAGGGGGGGAACACTGAAGCTTTCTTT. Translation gives CASSRGQGGNTEAFF.

This clonotype showed up many times. A read error may be the cause here, since a much bigger clone is one base away. The gene calls are TRBV15 and TRBJ2-7; the D gene is possibly TRBD2 (6 bases). This CDR3 region has 14 residues. CDR1 and CDR2 from the germline V gene are LNHNV and YYDKDF (reference sequence). The CDR3, as DNA: TGTGCCACCAGCAGAGATCGGGGGAGGTACGAGCAGTGCTTC. It specifies CATSRDRGRYEQCF.

This clonotype occurred many times. The chain combines TRBV10-3 with TRBJ2-7; D remains unclear. Germline-derived CDR1 and CDR2 are ENHRY and SYGVKD. The CDR3 extends over 14 amino acids. V gave up 7 bases and J gave up 4 bases, with 17 bases separating them. The CDR3 nucleotides are TGTGCCATCAACCCCACGGACCGAGGATACGAGCAGTACTTC. This translates into CAINPTDRGYEQYF.

Concerning this clonotype itself: A clone one base away is much larger, so this may be a read error. Since no conserved phenylalanine or tryptophan closes the CDR3, a read error is the likely cause. V is TRBV20-1 and J is TRBJ2-7, with 10 bases fitting TRBD2. V shed 4 bases, J shed 4 bases, and the junction held 7 bases outside the gene matches. Germline V CDR1 and CDR2: DFQATT, SNEGSKA (reference sequence). This CDR3 is built from 14 residues. CDR3 sequence: CSATSGTSVYEQYY. In DNA form, the CDR3 reads TGCAGTGCTACTTCCGGGACTAGCGTTTACGAGCAGTACTAC.

V and J are TRBV12-3 or TRBV12-4 and TRBJ1-2, with TRBD1 as a possible D gene (6 bases). The CDR3 totals 14 residues. The germline V and J ends were trimmed by 7 bases and 6 bases, with 18 bases remaining between them. The CDR3 DNA reads TGTGCCAGCACCCCGGGCGGGACATCCCATGGCTACACCTTC. Its protein product is CASTPGGTSHGYTF.